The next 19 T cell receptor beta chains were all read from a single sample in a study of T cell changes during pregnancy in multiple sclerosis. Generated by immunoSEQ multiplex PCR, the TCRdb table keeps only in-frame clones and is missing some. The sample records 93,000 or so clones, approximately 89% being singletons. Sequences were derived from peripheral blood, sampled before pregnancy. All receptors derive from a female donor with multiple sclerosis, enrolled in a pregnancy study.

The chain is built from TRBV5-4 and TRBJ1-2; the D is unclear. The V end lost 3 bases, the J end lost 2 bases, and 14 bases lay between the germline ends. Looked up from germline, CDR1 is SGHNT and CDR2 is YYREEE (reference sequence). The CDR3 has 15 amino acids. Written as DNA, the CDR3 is TGTGCCAGCAGCTCTATGCGGGGTACGAACTATGGCTACACCTTC. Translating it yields CASSSMRGTNYGYTF.

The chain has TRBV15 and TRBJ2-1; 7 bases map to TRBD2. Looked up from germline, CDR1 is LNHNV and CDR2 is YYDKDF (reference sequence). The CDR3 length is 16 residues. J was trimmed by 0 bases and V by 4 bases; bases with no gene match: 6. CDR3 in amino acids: CATSIFSGSSYNEQFF. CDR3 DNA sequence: TGTGCCACCAGCATCTTTAGCGGGTCCTCCTACAATGAGCAGTTCTTC.

CDR3 sequence reads: CASSPGTGAYGLEKLFF. CDR3 DNA: TGTGCCAGCAGCCCAGGGACAGGGGCGTACGGATTGGAAAAACTGTTTTTT. The chain links TRBV5-5 to TRBJ1-4; 10 positions match TRBD1. Germline CDR1 is SGHKS and CDR2 is YYEKEE (reference sequence). The CDR3 covers 17 residues. The junction had 14 bases not matched to a gene; V was cut back by 4 bases and J by 8 bases.

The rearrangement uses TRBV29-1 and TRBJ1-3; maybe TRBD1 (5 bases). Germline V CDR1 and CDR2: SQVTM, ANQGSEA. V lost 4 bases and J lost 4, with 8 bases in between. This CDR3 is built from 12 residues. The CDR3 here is CSVGGGGNTIYF. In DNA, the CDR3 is TGCAGCGTTGGCGGGGGAGGAAACACCATATATTTT.

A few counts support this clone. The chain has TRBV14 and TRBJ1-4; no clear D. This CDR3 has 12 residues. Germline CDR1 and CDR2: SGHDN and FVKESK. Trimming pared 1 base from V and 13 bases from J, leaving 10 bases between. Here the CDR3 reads CASSQGPFVLFF. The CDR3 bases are TGTGCCAGCAGCCAAGGGCCGTTCGTACTGTTTTTT.

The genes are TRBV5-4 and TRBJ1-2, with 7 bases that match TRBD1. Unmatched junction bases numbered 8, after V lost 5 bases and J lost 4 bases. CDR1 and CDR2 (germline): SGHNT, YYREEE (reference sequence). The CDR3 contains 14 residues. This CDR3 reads CASSSSGGIYGYTF. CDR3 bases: TGTGCCAGCAGTTCTTCAGGGGGAATCTATGGCTACACCTTC.

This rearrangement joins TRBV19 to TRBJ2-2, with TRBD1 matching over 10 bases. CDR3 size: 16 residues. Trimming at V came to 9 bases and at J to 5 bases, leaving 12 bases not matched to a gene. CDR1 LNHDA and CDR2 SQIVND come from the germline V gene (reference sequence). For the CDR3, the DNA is TGTGCCAGCCGAGGATCGGACAGGGGGTATACCGGGGAGCTGTTTTTT. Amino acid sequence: CASRGSDRGYTGELFF.

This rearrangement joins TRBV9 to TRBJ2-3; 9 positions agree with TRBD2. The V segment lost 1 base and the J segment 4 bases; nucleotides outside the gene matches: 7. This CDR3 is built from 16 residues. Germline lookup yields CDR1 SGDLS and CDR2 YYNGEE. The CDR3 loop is CASSVQSGRPADTQYF. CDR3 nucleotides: TGTGCCAGCAGCGTACAAAGCGGGAGGCCCGCAGATACGCAGTATTTT.

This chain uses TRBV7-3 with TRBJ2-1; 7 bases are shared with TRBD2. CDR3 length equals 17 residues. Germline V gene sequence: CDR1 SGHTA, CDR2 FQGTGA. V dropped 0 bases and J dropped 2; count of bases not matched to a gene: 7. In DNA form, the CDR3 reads TGTGCCAGCAGCTTAACTACCGGGAGGCCCCCCTACAATGAGCAGTTCTTC. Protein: CASSLTTGRPPYNEQFF. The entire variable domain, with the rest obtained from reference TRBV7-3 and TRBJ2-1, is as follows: GAGVSQTPSNKVTEKGKYVELRCDPISGHTALYWYRQSLGQGPEFLIYFQGTGAADDSGLPNDRFFAVRPEGSVSTLKIQRTERGDSAVYLCASSLTTGRPPYNEQFFGPGTRLTVL.

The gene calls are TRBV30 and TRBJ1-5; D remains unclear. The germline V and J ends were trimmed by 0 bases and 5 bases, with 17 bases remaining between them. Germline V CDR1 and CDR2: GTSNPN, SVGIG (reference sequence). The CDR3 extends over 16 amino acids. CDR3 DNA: TGTGCCTGGAGTGTACGGAGTTCTCAGAGAGATCAGCCCCAGCATTTT. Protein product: CAWSVRSSQRDQPQHF.

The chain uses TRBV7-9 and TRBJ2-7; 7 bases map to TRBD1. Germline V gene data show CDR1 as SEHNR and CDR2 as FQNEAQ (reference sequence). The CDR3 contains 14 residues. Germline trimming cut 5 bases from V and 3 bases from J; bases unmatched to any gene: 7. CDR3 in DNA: TGTGCCAGCAGCCCCCCAGCAGGGGGCTACGAGCAGTACTTC. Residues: CASSPPAGGYEQYF.

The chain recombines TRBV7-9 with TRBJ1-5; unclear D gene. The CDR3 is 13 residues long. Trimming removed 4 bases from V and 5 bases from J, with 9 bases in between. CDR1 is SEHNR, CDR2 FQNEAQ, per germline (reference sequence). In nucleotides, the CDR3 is TGTGCCAGCAGCTCAAGCGAGTATCAGCCCCAGCATTTT. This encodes CASSSSEYQPQHF.

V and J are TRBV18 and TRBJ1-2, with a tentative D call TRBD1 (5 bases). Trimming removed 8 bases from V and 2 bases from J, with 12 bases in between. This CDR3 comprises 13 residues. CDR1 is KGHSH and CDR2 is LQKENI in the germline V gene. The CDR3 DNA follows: TGTGCCAGCCGACAGCGATTCAACTATGGCTACACCTTC. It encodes CASRQRFNYGYTF.

CDR3 sequence (DNA): TGCGCCAGCAGCCAAGGTTCGACAGGCTCCTACGAGCAGTACTTC. Residues: CASSQGSTGSYEQYF. The rearrangement uses TRBV4-1 and TRBJ2-7; possible D gene TRBD1, 6 bases. This CDR3 is built from 15 residues. Germline CDR1 reads MGHRA; CDR2 reads YSYEKL. Trimming took off 1 base at V and 0 bases at J, with 10 bases between the two ends.

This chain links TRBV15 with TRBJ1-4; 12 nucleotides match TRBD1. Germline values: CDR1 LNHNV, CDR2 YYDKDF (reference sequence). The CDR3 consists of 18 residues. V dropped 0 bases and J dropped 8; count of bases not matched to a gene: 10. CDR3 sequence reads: CATSRDRGTGGVYEKLFF. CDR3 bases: TGTGCCACCAGCAGAGATCGGGGGACAGGGGGCGTCTACGAAAAACTGTTTTTT.

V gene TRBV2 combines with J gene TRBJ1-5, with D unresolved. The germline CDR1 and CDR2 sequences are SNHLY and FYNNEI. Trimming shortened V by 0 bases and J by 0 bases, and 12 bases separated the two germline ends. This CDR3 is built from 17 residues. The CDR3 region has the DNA TGTGCCAGCAGTGAAGCCCCATTTCAGTATAGCAATCAGCCCCAGCATTTT. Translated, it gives CASSEAPFQYSNQPQHF.

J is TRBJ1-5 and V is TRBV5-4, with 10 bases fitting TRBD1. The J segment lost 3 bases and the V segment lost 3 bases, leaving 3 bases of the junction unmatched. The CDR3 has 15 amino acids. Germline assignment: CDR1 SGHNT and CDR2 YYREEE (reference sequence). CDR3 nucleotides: TGTGCCAGCAGCTCGGGACAGGGGTTCAATCAGCCCCAGCATTTT. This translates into CASSSGQGFNQPQHF.

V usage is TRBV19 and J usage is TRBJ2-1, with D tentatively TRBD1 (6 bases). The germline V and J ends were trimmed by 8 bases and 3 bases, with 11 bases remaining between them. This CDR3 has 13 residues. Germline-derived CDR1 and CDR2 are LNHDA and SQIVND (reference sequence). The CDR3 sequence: CASSRGNYNEQFF. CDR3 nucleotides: TGTGCCAGTTCTAGGGGGAACTACAATGAGCAGTTCTTC.

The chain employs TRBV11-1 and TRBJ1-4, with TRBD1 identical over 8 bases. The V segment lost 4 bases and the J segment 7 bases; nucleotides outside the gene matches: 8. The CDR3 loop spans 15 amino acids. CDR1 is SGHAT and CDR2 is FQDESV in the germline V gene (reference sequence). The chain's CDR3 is CASSWTQGASEKLFF. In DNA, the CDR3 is TGTGCCAGCAGCTGGACTCAGGGGGCGTCTGAAAAACTGTTTTTT.